The sequence of this T cell receptor beta chain was determined in a study of cytomegalovirus exposure and HLA in healthy donors. The donors were members of the validation cohort, which comprised 90 to 150 subjects and was separate from the first cohort of 666 subjects. In regard to this clone: Its antigen is not known.

Generated by immunoSEQ multiplex PCR, the TCRdb table keeps only in-frame clones and is missing some. Among 200,000 or so clones listed, more than 65% were seen once. Study results and caveats: The classifier, whose performance was assessed in both the original and validation cohorts, reportedly diagnosed cytomegalovirus status with high specificity and sensitivity.

Germline CDR1 is SGHDN and CDR2 is FVKESK. The CDR3 covers 14 residues. The V gene lost 0 bases and the J gene lost 4 bases, with 9 bases spanning the gap. Material: PBMCs. The chain has TRBV14 and TRBJ1-2; tentatively, D is TRBD1 (6 bases). The receptor comes from a young woman in good health and CMV-seropositive. The CDR3 nucleotides are TGTGCCAGCAGCCAAGACAGGGGCGGCTATGGCTACACCTTC. Translating gives CASSQDRGGYGYTF.